The 18 T cell receptor beta chains below were found in one sample sequenced in a study of early T cells in non-severe SARS-CoV-2 infection. TCRdb recomputed calls from the 5' RACE reads with MiXCR, one row per CDR3 protein. The sample consists of tens of thousands of distinct CDR3 sequences, roughly a tenth of them appearing once. Sequencing input: whole blood. The receptors come from an adult who was a healthcare worker with PCR-confirmed SARS-CoV-2 infection or an uninfected control (not recorded which).

In this sample, this clonotype turned up many times. The DNA of the CDR3 is TGTGCCAGCGGCATCGAGAAACTGTTTTTT. This translates into CASGIEKLFF. The J gene is TRBJ1-4, the V gene TRBV7-9, with D unresolved. The CDR3 length is 10 residues. Trimming shortened V by 8 bases and J by 11 bases, and 9 bases separated the two germline ends. Germline CDR1 reads SEHNR; CDR2 reads FQNEAQ (reference sequence). The variable domain in full, completed from reference TRBV7-9 and TRBJ1-4, reads DTGVSQNPRHKITKRGQNVTFRCDPISEHNRLYWYRQTLGQGPEFLTYFQNEAQLEKSRLLSDRFSAERPKGSFSTLEIQRTEQGDSAMYLCASGIEKLFFGSGTQLSVL.

This clonotype is termed medium-sized. V and J are TRBV9 and TRBJ2-2; D not resolved. Trimming removed 3 bases from V and 6 bases from J, with 6 bases in between. Germline assignment: CDR1 SGDLS and CDR2 YYNGEE. This CDR3 region has 12 residues. The CDR3 spells CASSAPSGELFF. CDR3 bases: TGTGCCAGCAGCGCCCCGTCCGGGGAGCTGTTTTTT.

The chain recombines TRBV20-1 with TRBJ2-3; TRBD2 aligns across 13 bases. The trim removed 6 bases at V and 4 bases at J, leaving 7 bases unmatched. CDR1 and CDR2 (germline): DFQATT, SNEGSKA (reference sequence). This CDR3 spans 15 amino acids. The CDR3 nucleotides read TGCAGTGCCAGCACTAGCGGGAGGGTCTCAGATACGCAGTATTTT. This encodes CSASTSGRVSDTQYF.

In this sample, this clonotype turned up many times. The V gene is TRBV2, the J gene TRBJ2-5, with D tentatively TRBD1 (5 bases). This CDR3 has 12 amino acids. Looked up from germline, CDR1 is SNHLY and CDR2 is FYNNEI. V was shortened by 6 bases and J by 5 bases, with 10 bases between the two germline ends. CDR3 nucleotide sequence: TGTGCCAGCAGCGACAGAGGCGAGACCCAGTACTTC. Amino acids: CASSDRGETQYF.

This clonotype was counted at least ten times. Germline and junction disagree at one end, which may indicate a read error. The chain couples TRBV7-9 to TRBJ2-1, with D perhaps assigned TRBD1 or TRBD2 (5 bases each). Germline V gives CDR1 SEHNR, CDR2 FQNEAQ (reference sequence). The CDR3 covers 13 residues. CDR3 in DNA: TGTGCCAGCAGCAACAAGAAATCTTCATCGGGACCCTTC. Amino acids: CASSNKKSSSGPF.

The sample holds a few counts of this clonotype. The CDR3 DNA is TGTGCCAGCAGCCTAGACAGGAACACTGAAGCTTTCTTT. The encoded protein is CASSLDRNTEAFF. This sequence joins TRBV7-9 and TRBJ1-1, with D tentatively TRBD1 (5 bases). The CDR3 extends over 13 amino acids. Germline lookup yields CDR1 SEHNR and CDR2 FQNEAQ (reference sequence). Trimming took off 5 bases at V and 1 base at J, with 8 bases between the two ends.

The chain employs TRBV24-1 and TRBJ2-3; D is uncertain. Trimming stripped 5 bases from V and 5 bases from J, with 22 bases between. The CDR3 spans 17 residues. Germline V gene sequence: CDR1 KGHDR, CDR2 SFDVKD. The CDR3: CATSALNEGKTRDTQYF. In nucleotides, the CDR3 is TGTGCCACCAGTGCCCTGAACGAAGGCAAAACAAGAGATACGCAGTATTTT.

This clonotype was counted at least ten times. The rearrangement joins TRBV6-5 to TRBJ2-6, with D unresolved. The CDR3 is 15 amino acids. V lost 5 bases, J lost 0 bases, and 8 bases lay in between. Germline V gene sequence: CDR1 MNHEY, CDR2 SVGAGI. The CDR3 region has the DNA TGTGCCAGCAGTAGGCAGAGCTCTGGGGCCAACGTCCTGACTTTC. Translation: CASSRQSSGANVLTF.

This clonotype was picked up many times. The gene calls are TRBV18 and TRBJ2-3; 8 bases match TRBD1. The trim removed 3 bases at V and 1 base at J, leaving 3 bases unmatched. This CDR3 contains 15 residues. Germline-derived CDR1 and CDR2 are KGHSH and LQKENI. In DNA form, the CDR3 reads TGTGCCAGCTCACCTAACAGGGGGGGCACAGATACGCAGTATTTT. Its protein is CASSPNRGGTDTQYF.

This clonotype was recorded many times. This chain links TRBV7-2 with TRBJ2-2; D gene ambiguous. CDR3 size: 13 residues. Germline V gives CDR1 SGHTA, CDR2 FQGNSA. V dropped 3 bases and J dropped 6 bases, with 8 bases sitting between them. CDR3 DNA: TGTGCCAGCAGCTTCGTTTACCCCGGGGAGCTGTTTTTT. Translation: CASSFVYPGELFF.

This clonotype appeared many times. The chain carries TRBV10-3 and TRBJ2-1; TRBD2 matches 11 bases. Germline CDR1 is ENHRY and CDR2 is SYGVKD. The CDR3 contains 14 residues. The V segment lost 6 bases and the J segment 6 bases; nucleotides outside the gene matches: 4. The CDR3 sequence is CAIRPGLAANEQFF. The CDR3 DNA sequence: TGTGCCATCAGACCGGGACTAGCGGCCAATGAGCAGTTCTTC.

Comment on this clonotype: A much more abundant neighbour one base away suggests this may be a read error. The chain has TRBV7-9 and TRBJ2-1, with 7 bases matching TRBD2. Per the germline V gene, CDR1 is SEHNR and CDR2 is FQNEAQ (reference sequence). The CDR3 is 16 residues long. After removal of 2 bases from V and 2 bases from J, the junction contained 6 bases not matched to a gene. CDR3: CASSLPSGETYNEQFF. CDR3 in DNA: TGTGCCAGCAGCTTACCTAGCGGAGAAACCTACAATGAGCAGTTCTTC.

This clonotype was seen ten or more times. The rearrangement uses TRBV20-1 and TRBJ2-1; 11 bases agree with TRBD2. After removal of 3 bases from V and 4 bases from J, the junction contained 14 bases not matched to a gene. Germline lookup yields CDR1 DFQATT and CDR2 SNEGSKA (reference sequence). The CDR3 loop spans 18 amino acids. This chain's CDR3 is CSASPASGRSIVYNEQFF. The CDR3 region has the DNA TGCAGTGCTAGTCCGGCTAGCGGGAGGTCCATCGTGTACAATGAGCAGTTCTTC.

DNA of the CDR3: TGTGCCAGCAGCCCTGGGACTAGCGGTCACACCGGGGAGCTGTTTTTT. Encoded protein: CASSPGTSGHTGELFF. V is TRBV11-2 and J is TRBJ2-2; 11 bases match TRBD2. J was trimmed by 3 bases and V by 5 bases; bases with no gene match: 5. The CDR3 covers 16 residues. Germline V gives CDR1 SGHAT, CDR2 FQNNGV.

This clonotype was counted at least ten times. The chain recombines TRBV29-1 with TRBJ1-5; D remains ambiguous. The V and J ends lost 7 bases and 5 bases respectively, with 15 bases between them. The CDR3 is made up of 13 amino acids. Germline CDR1 and CDR2: SQVTM and ANQGSEA. CDR3 loop: CSASDGRHQPQHF. CDR3 DNA: TGCAGCGCTTCCGACGGAAGACATCAGCCCCAGCATTTT.

This clonotype was seen repeatedly, ten times or more. The genes are TRBV6-1 and TRBJ1-4, with D perhaps matching TRBD1 (6 bases). CDR3 length equals 16 residues. In germline, CDR1 is MNHNS, CDR2 SASEGT. Trimming left V 1 base short and J 3 bases short, with 12 bases between. CDR3 nucleotides: TGTGCCAGCAGTGAAGGATACAGGGAACCTAATGAAAAACTGTTTTTT. Protein: CASSEGYREPNEKLFF.

The chain is built from TRBV11-1 and TRBJ1-2; maybe TRBD1 (6 bases). V lost 5 bases and J 1 base, leaving 8 bases between the germline ends. Germline assignment: CDR1 SGHAT and CDR2 FQDESV (reference sequence). CDR3 length: 13 amino acids. CDR3 sequence (DNA): TGTGCCAGCAGCCCGGACAGTAACTATGGCTACACCTTC. Its translation is CASSPDSNYGYTF.

This clonotype showed up many times. The chain employs TRBV7-8 and TRBJ2-1; 10 bases line up with TRBD1. This CDR3 spans 15 amino acids. V lost 3 bases to trimming and J lost 5 bases; unmatched junction nucleotides: 4. Germline V gene lookup returns CDR1 SGHVS and CDR2 FQNEAQ. DNA for the CDR3: TGTGCCAGCAGCTTGGGACAGGGGCCGAACAATGAGCAGTTCTTC. It yields the protein CASSLGQGPNNEQFF.